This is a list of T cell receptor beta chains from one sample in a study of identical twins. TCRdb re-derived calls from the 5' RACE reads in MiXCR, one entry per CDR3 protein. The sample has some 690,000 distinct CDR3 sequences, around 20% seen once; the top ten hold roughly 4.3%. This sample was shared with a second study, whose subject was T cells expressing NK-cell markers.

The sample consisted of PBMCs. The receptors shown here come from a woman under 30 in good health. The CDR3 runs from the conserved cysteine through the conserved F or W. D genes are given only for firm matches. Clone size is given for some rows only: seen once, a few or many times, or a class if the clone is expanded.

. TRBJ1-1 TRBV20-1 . TGCAGTGCTAGAAGCGGGGACACTGAAGCTTTCTTT CSARSGDTEAFF
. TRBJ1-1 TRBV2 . TGTGCCAGCAGGTCCTCCGTGGCACAGGGAGTTACTGAAGCTTTCTTT CASRSSVAQGVTEAFF
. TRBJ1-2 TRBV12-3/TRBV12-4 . TGTGCCAGCAGTTTTAGGACCGAGGGCTACACCTTC CASSFRTEGYTF
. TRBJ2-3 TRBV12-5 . TGTGCTAGTGGTTTGTTCCAGTCCACAGATACGCAGTATTTT CASGLFQSTDTQYF
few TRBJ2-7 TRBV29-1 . TGCAGCGTTGAGCAGGGGCCCTACGAGCAGTACTTC CSVEQGPYEQYF
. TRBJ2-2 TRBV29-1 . TGCAGCGTTGAAAGGAGACCCTACACCGGGGAGCTGTTTTTT CSVERRPYTGELFF
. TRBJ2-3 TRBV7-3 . TGTGCCAGCAGCTTAAGGGGGCCCCCAGATACGCAGTATTTT CASSLRGPPDTQYF
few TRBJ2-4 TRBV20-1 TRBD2 TGCAGTGCTAGAGGAGGTAGCGGGGGGGGAGCCAAAAACATTCAGTACTTC CSARGGSGGGAKNIQYF
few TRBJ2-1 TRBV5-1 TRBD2 TGCGCCAGCAGCTTCTTGGGGCGGGAGGACTACAATGAGCAGTTCTTC CASSFLGREDYNEQFF
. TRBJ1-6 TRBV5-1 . TGCGCCAGCAGCTTTTCGACCGGCTCCTATAATTCACCCCTCCACTTT CASSFSTGSYNSPLHF
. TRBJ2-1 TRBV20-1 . TGCAGTGCTGGGGATAGGACTGAGCAGTTCTTC CSAGDRTEQFF
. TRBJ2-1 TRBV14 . TGTGCCAGCAGCCAAGTTAGGGAGTCCCTTTCCTACAATGAGCAGTTCTTC CASSQVRESLSYNEQFF
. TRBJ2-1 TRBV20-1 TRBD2 TGCAGTGCTGGAGCTAGCGGGGCCCCGCTATGGGAGCAGTTCTTC CSAGASGAPLWEQFF
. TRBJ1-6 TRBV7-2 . TGTGCCAGCAGCTTATCGGCCTCACCCCTCCACTTT CASSLSASPLHF
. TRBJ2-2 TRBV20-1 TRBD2 TGCAGTGCTATCCGGACTAGTCAGACCGGGGAGCTGTTTTTT CSAIRTSQTGELFF
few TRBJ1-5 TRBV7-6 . TGTGCCAGCAGCCGCGGGCCAAGCAGCAATCAGCCCCAGCATTTT CASSRGPSSNQPQHF
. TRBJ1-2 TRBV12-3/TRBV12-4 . TGTGCCAGCAGTCCCTTGTGGGGGAACGGCTACACCTTC CASSPLWGNGYTF
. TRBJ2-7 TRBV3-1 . TGTGCCAGCAGCCAAATGTACGGCCGATTCTCCTACGAGCAGTACTTC CASSQMYGRFSYEQYF
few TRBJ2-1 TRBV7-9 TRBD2 TGTGCCAGCAGCCCAACTCTAGCGGGGCGCTACAATGAGCAGTTCTTC CASSPTLAGRYNEQFF
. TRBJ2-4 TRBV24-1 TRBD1 TGTGCCACCAAGACAGGGGAATACAAAAACATTCAGTACTTC CATKTGEYKNIQYF
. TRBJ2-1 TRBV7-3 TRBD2 TGTGCCAGCAGCTTAGCGGGGGGGCAGAGAGATGAGCAGTTCTTC CASSLAGGQRDEQFF
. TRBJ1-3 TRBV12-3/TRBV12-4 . TGTGCCAGCAGTAGTGACCGGACCTCTGGAAACACCATATATTTT CASSSDRTSGNTIYF
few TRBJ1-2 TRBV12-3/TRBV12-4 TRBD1 TGTGCCAGCAGCCGGGACAGGGGCAGGGCCTATGGCTACACCTTC CASSRDRGRAYGYTF
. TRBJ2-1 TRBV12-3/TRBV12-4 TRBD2 TGTGCCAGCGCCCCGCTAGCGGTCAATGAGCAGTTCTTC CASAPLAVNEQFF
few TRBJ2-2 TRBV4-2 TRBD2 TGTGCCAGCAGCCAAGGGGGGGGACCGATCGCCGGGGAGCTGTTTTTT CASSQGGGPIAGELFF